A selection of T cell receptor beta chains follows, all from one sample in a study of T cells in localized non-small cell lung cancer. TCRdb's copy holds only in-frame clones and misses some; the assay was immunoSEQ multiplex PCR. The sample consists of thousands of clones, approximately 25% of them appearing once. The starting material was normal lung tissue next to the tumor, obtained before any cancer treatment. All receptors derive from a male donor aged 60 or over with stage I lung adenocarcinoma. CDR3s include the opening cysteine and the closing phenylalanine or tryptophan.

v_call | cdr3_length | cdr3_aa
TRBV15 | 14 | CATSRARGGGEQFF
TRBV30 | 15 | CAWTDGAGETDTQYF
TRBV9 | 17 | CASSVETFLTENTEAFF
TRBV19 | 15 | CASSIKGPMLQPQHF
TRBV7-2 | 14 | CASSLKRIYNEQFF
TRBV28 | 12 | CASRRVTGELFF
TRBV19 | 15 | CASSISRVGNQPQHF
TRBV29-1 | 14 | CSVARTATNYGYTF
TRBV6-8 | 14 | CASAGQVVADTQYF
TRBV30 | 16 | CAWSVGGLRGNQPQHF
TRBV6-8 | 14 | CASSGGLVQETQYF
TRBV9 | 13 | CASSDRQYNEQFF
TRBV11-3 | 14 | CASSQGQGNTEAFF
TRBV12-2 | 18 | CASRLRRSLGQLRDGYTF
TRBV9 | 13 | CASSVEGGNTIYF
TRBV30 | 15 | CAWSVLREVSYEQYF
TRBV18 | 15 | CASSPLGSRYNEQFF
TRBV18 | 17 | CASSLLPRGRVNNEQFF
TRBV6-8 | 14 | CATKGQGMNTEAFF
TRBV6-8 | 13 | CAITGTINTEAFF
TRBV7-2 | 13 | CASSEDSLGTQYF
TRBV5-1 | 15 | CASSQELAGVTEQFF
TRBV5-1 | 15 | CASSLGTGGLDTQYF
TRBV28 | 15 | CASSKRQGWTDTQYF
TRBV28 | 15 | CASSSQNRQGGEQYF
TRBV5-1 | 14 | CASSLGGSTDTQYF
TRBV9 | 14 | CASSGTSNNSPLHF
TRBV11-3 | 19 | CASSLTGGGMPSGNTEAFF
TRBV2 | 16 | CASSPGTGERRQPQHF
TRBV15 | 15 | CATSRDPRQIGPQHF
TRBV30 | 14 | CAWSGLLSNYGYTF
TRBV19 | 13 | CASSEVVGNEQFF
TRBV29-1 | 13 | CSVEGDVNTEAFF
TRBV25-1 | 16 | CASSRGTSGSTDTQYF
TRBV30 | 13 | CAWTFGSNYGYTF
TRBV11-3 | 16 | CASSEASGGAQDTQYF
TRBV14 | 16 | CASSHLLARSYNEQFF
TRBV28 | 16 | CASSPSGPVSGNTIYF
TRBV23-1 | 14 | CASSQGVSNQPQHF
TRBV7-8 | 15 | CASSLEQGARREQYF
TRBV29-1 | 13 | CSARTGFGYEQYF
TRBV11-3 | 14 | CASSILQANTEAFF
TRBV4-1 | 16 | CASSQDYPGQGYEQYF
TRBV6-8 | 15 | CASSASRSRRETQYF
TRBV7-6 | 15 | CASSHPQREGDTQYF
TRBV11-3 | 15 | CASSLPGGINYGYTF
TRBV30 | 15 | CASEEGNSGANVLTF
TRBV19 | 15 | CASSIGTAHTDTQYF
TRBV19 | 11 | CASSEEFKAFF
TRBV15 | 15 | CATSRDVHSNQPQHF
TRBV19 | 13 | CASSITVWTEAFF